The 13 T cell receptor beta chains in this list originate from one sample, sequenced in a study of blood T cells in healthy people across ages. Sample-barcoded 5' priming and a J-beta primer mix drove a second PCR of roughly 6 to 12 cycles. In TCRdb, the 5' RACE reads were re-called with MiXCR into one record per CDR3 protein. Of hundreds of thousands of distinct CDR3 sequences listed, approximately 21% are singletons. What was sequenced was blood. The receptors derive from a man aged 65 to 85 in good health.

This chain links TRBV29-1 with TRBJ2-5, with 11 bases that match TRBD2. Per the germline V gene, CDR1 is SQVTM and CDR2 is ANQGSEA. J gave up 5 bases and V 2 bases, and 4 bases lay outside the gene matches. This CDR3 comprises 14 residues. The CDR3 DNA reads TGCAGCGTTGAACCACTAGCGGGAGTGGAGACCCAGTACTTC. This sequence encodes CSVEPLAGVETQYF.

V gene TRBV10-2 combines with J gene TRBJ2-2; D is uncertain. Germline CDR1 is WSHSY and CDR2 is SAAADI. The CDR3 covers 15 residues. V was shortened by 2 bases and J by 1 base, with 8 bases between the two germline ends. The CDR3 loop is CASSETRGNTGELFF. The CDR3 region has the DNA TGCGCCAGCAGTGAGACCCGAGGGAACACCGGGGAGCTGTTTTTT.

This clonotype has more than one count but fewer than ten. The J gene is TRBJ2-3, the V gene TRBV29-1, with TRBD1 matching 8 bases. CDR1 and CDR2 (germline): SQVTM, ANQGSEA. The V gene end was trimmed by 8 bases and the J gene end by 4 bases; junction bases not matched to a gene: 5. This CDR3 is 12 amino acids long. CDR3 region: CSIYRGSDTQYF. As DNA, the CDR3 is TGCAGCATTTACAGGGGGTCAGATACGCAGTATTTT.

This clonotype was counted at least ten times. The chain combines TRBV7-9 with TRBJ2-5, with a possible D match to TRBD1 (6 bases). V was pared by 4 bases and J by 2 bases, with 11 bases between. Germline assignment: CDR1 SEHNR and CDR2 FQNEAQ (reference sequence). The CDR3 spans 14 residues. CDR3 sequence (DNA): TGTGCCAGCAGCTCTACAGGGCCTCAAGAGACCCAGTACTTC. Encoded protein: CASSSTGPQETQYF. The full variable domain, completed using reference TRBV7-9 and TRBJ2-5, is DTGVSQNPRHKITKRGQNVTFRCDPISEHNRLYWYRQTLGQGPEFLTYFQNEAQLEKSRLLSDRFSAERPKGSFSTLEIQRTEQGDSAMYLCASSSTGPQETQYFGPGTRLLVL.

The rearrangement uses TRBV5-6 and TRBJ2-5, with D possibly being TRBD1 or TRBD2 (5 bases each). The DNA end is more similar to TRBJ2-1, so the J call may be wrong. The CDR3 covers 16 residues. Germline CDR1 is SGHDT and CDR2 is YYEEEE. The CDR3 region has the DNA TGTGCCAGCAGCTTGGGGGGCCTGGGGGCCTACAATGAGCAGTTCTTC. Residues: CASSLGGLGAYNEQFF.

This clonotype has only a few counts. The chain links TRBV28 to TRBJ1-2; 8 bases line up with TRBD1. Per the germline V gene, CDR1 is MDHEN and CDR2 is SYDVKM. V lost 7 bases and J lost 8; bases outside the gene matches: 6. CDR3 length: 12 residues. This chain's CDR3 is CASTDRERGYTF. The CDR3 DNA follows: TGTGCCAGCACGGACAGGGAGAGGGGCTACACCTTC.

This chain joins TRBV10-2 and TRBJ2-1, with TRBD2 matching 7 bases. The CDR3 runs 15 residues. Germline loops: CDR1 WSHSY, CDR2 SAAADI. The V segment lost 8 bases and the J segment 8 bases; nucleotides outside the gene matches: 15. In DNA form, the CDR3 reads TGCGCCAGCGCTTGGGGCAAGCGGGAACGCGATGAGCAGTTCTTC. Residues: CASAWGKRERDEQFF.

This chain joins TRBV28 and TRBJ2-2; 12 nucleotides line up with TRBD2. The V gene's germline CDR1 is MDHEN and CDR2 SYDVKM. This CDR3 is 16 amino acids long. V was clipped by 1 base and J by 8 bases; unmatched bases: 5. In DNA, the CDR3 is TGTGCCAGCAGTTTATTCCTAGGACTAGCGGGAGGGGAGCTGTTTTTT. Protein sequence: CASSLFLGLAGGELFF. Variable domain in full (rest from reference TRBV28 and TRBJ2-2): DVKVTQSSRYLVKRTGEKVFLECVQDMDHENMFWYRQDPGLGLRLIYFSYDVKMKEKGDIPEGYSVSREKKERFSLILESASTNQTSMYLCASSLFLGLAGGELFFGEGSRLTVL.

This clonotype appeared a few times. This chain joins TRBV5-1 and TRBJ2-2, with D tentatively TRBD1 or TRBD2 (5 bases each). CDR3 length: 15 amino acids. Per germline, CDR1 SGHRS and CDR2 YFSETQ. The germline V and J ends were trimmed by 2 bases and 3 bases, with 11 bases remaining between them. This CDR3 reads CASSLELGDTGELFF. CDR3 DNA: TGCGCCAGCAGCTTAGAACTGGGGGACACCGGGGAGCTGTTTTTT.

The chain couples TRBV20-1 to TRBJ1-4; D uncertain. The length of the CDR3 is 12 residues. CDR1 DFQATT and CDR2 SNEGSKA come from the germline V gene (reference sequence). Trimming cost V 2 bases and J 5 bases, with 6 bases left between them. As DNA, the CDR3 is TGCAGTGCTAGAAACTGGAATGAAAAACTGTTTTTT. Protein: CSARNWNEKLFF.

The V gene is TRBV6-2 or TRBV6-3, the J gene TRBJ1-5; tentatively, D is TRBD1 (5 bases). Germline CDR1 reads MNHEY; CDR2 reads SVGEGT. The CDR3 extends over 14 amino acids. V lost 6 bases to trimming and J lost 7 bases, with 16 bases between them. The CDR3 spells CASRVSGGGQPQHF. The CDR3 DNA follows: TGTGCCAGCAGAGTCAGTGGGGGAGGGCAGCCCCAGCATTTT.

This clonotype was counted only a few times. V gene TRBV7-3 combines with J gene TRBJ2-1; D is possibly TRBD1 or TRBD2 (5 bases each). CDR3 length: 16 residues. V lost 3 bases, J lost 10 bases, and 22 bases lay in between. CDR1 SGHTA and CDR2 FQGTGA come from the germline V gene. CDR3 sequence: CASSLRVGTPTGEQFF. The CDR3, as DNA: TGTGCCAGCAGCTTGCGTGTGGGGACCCCGACGGGGGAGCAGTTCTTC.

V usage is TRBV28 and J usage is TRBJ2-1; 7 bases line up with TRBD1. This CDR3 is 16 amino acids long. Trimming removed 6 bases from V and 5 bases from J; junction bases left unmatched: 13. Germline-derived CDR1 and CDR2 are MDHEN and SYDVKM. This CDR3 is CASSDLLGQRDNEQFF. CDR3 in DNA: TGTGCCAGCAGCGATCTTTTGGGACAGCGAGACAATGAGCAGTTCTTC.